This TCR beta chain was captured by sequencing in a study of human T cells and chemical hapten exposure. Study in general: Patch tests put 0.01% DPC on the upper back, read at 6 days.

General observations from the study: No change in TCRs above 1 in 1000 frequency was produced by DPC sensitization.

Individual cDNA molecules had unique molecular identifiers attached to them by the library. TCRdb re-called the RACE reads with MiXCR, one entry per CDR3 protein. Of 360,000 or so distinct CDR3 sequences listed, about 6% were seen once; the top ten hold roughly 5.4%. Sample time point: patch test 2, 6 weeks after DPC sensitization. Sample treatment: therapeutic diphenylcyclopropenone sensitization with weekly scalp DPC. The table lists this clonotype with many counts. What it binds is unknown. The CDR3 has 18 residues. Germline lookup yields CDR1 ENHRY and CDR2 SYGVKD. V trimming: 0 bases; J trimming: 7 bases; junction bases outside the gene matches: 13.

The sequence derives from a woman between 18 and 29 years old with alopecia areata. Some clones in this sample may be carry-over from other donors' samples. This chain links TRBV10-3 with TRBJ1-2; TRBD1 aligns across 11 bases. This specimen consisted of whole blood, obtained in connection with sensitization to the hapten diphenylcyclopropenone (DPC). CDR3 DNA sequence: TGTGCCATCAGTGAGTCTCCCGGGACAGGGGGATCGGGACGTGGCTACACCTTC. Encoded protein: CAISESPGTGGSGRGYTF.